Following are 3 T cell receptor beta chains from one sample sequenced in a study of molecular identifiers for immune sequencing clone quantification. TCRdb re-derived calls from the PCR reads in MiXCR, one entry per CDR3 protein. Of approximately 500,000 distinct CDR3 sequences listed, 20% to 25% are singletons. The sequenced sample consisted of naive CD8+ T cells from blood, with Jurkat cell RNA spiked in. Described subset: FACS-sorted CD8+CD4-CCR7+CD45RA+ naive T cells. All receptors derive from a human donor in good health. Some libraries in this study had Jurkat cell RNA spiked in.

This clonotype showed up many times. V gene TRBV5-4 combines with J gene TRBJ1-1; D gene unclear. CDR3 length: 11 residues. The V gene lost 4 bases and the J gene lost 6 bases, with 7 bases spanning the gap. Germline-derived CDR1 and CDR2 are SGHNT and YYREEE (reference sequence). The CDR3 bases are TGTGCCAGCAGCACCGGACCTGAAGCTTTCTTT. Protein product: CASSTGPEAFF.

This clonotype was seen at least ten times. V gene TRBV29-1 combines with J gene TRBJ2-5; D possibly uses TRBD1 or TRBD2 (6 bases each). The CDR3 has 15 amino acids. CDR1 is SQVTM, CDR2 ANQGSEA, per germline. Trimming stripped 7 bases from V and 4 bases from J, with 22 bases between. CDR3 nucleotide sequence: TGCAGCGCCCTGGGGGGCTGGCTAGAAAGAGAGACCCAGTACTTC. Protein: CSALGGWLERETQYF.

A remark on this clonotype: Its ends do not fully match the called genes, so a read error is possible. The V and J genes are TRBV7-9 and TRBJ2-7; TRBD1 agrees at 10 bases. CDR1 is SEHNR, CDR2 FQNEAQ, per germline (reference sequence). CDR3 length equals 15 residues. CDR3 nucleotides: TGTGCCGGCAGCGAGACGGGACAGGGGTATCCCCAGGAGTACTTC. It yields the protein CAGSETGQGYPQEYF.